This T cell receptor beta chain stems from a study of T-cell reconstitution after alpha-beta-depleted transplantation in children. Points from the study as a whole: As was reported, about two months after transplant, alpha-beta T cells came from several hundred expanded graft clones. TCRbeta diversity was high at day 60 in some patients (a result of surviving recipient T cells and thymic progenitors). Most T-cell counts and diversity one year after the transplant came from T cells that were newly produced.

A word on this clonotype: What it binds is not known.

TCRbeta library construction was performed incorporating unique molecular identifiers. From the PCR reads, TCRdb called clonotypes with MiXCR, one entry per CDR3 protein. The data contain around 670,000 distinct CDR3 sequences, 10% to 15% of them seen just once; the ten biggest clones take up around 0.8%. The source of this sequence is a girl aged 2 to 9 with congenital amegakaryocytic thrombocytopenia, due to receive a stem cell transplant. The material was PBMCs, obtained before TCRalphabeta/CD19-depleted stem cell transplant.

CDR3 in DNA: TGTGCCAGCAGCATGGACAGATCGAACACCGGGGAGCTGTTTTTT. It codes for CASSMDRSNTGELFF. This chain uses TRBV7-8 with TRBJ2-2; TRBD1 might be the D (6 bases). This CDR3 comprises 15 residues. From germline, CDR1 is SGHVS and CDR2 FQNEAQ. Trimming pared 5 bases from V and 0 bases from J, leaving 10 bases between.